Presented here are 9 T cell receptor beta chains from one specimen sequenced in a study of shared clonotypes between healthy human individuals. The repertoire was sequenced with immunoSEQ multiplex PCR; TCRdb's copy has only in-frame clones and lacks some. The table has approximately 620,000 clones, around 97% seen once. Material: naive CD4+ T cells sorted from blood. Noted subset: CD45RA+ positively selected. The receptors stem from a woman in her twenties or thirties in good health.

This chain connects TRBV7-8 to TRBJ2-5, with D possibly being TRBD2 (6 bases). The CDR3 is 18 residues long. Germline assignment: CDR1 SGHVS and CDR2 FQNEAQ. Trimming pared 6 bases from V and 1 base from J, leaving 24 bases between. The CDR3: CASSSGLAPEEGQETQYF. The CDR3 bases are TGTGCCAGCAGTTCAGGTCTGGCTCCGGAGGAGGGCCAAGAGACCCAGTACTTC.

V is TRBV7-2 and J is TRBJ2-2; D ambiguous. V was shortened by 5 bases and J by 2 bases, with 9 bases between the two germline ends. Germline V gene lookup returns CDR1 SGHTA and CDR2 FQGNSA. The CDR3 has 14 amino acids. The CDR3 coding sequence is TGTGCCAGCAGCGGAAAAAGAAACACCGGGGAGCTGTTTTTT. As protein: CASSGKRNTGELFF. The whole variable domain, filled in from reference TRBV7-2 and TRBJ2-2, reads GAGVSQSPSNKVTEKGKDVELRCDPISGHTALYWYRQSLGQGLEFLIYFQGNSAPDKSGLPSDRFSAERTGGSVSTLTIQRTQQEDSAVYLCASSGKRNTGELFFGEGSRLTVL.

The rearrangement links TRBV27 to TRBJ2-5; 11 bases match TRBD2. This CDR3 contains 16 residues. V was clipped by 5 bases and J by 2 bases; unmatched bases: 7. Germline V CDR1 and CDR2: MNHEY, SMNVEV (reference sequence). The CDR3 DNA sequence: TGTGCCAGCAGTACGGGTAGCGGGAGGGGTCAAGAGACCCAGTACTTC. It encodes CASSTGSGRGQETQYF.

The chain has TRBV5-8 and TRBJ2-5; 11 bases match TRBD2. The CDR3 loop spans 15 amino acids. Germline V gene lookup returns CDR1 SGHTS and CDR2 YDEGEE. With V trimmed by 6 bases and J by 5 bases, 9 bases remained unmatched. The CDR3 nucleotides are TGTGCCAGCATCCCGATAGCGGGAGGGCCCGAGACCCAGTACTTC. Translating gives CASIPIAGGPETQYF. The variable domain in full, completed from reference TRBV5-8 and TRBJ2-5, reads EAGVTQSPTHLIKTRGQQATLRCSPISGHTSVYWYQQALGLGLQFLLWYDEGEERNRGNFPPRFSGRQFPNYSSELNVNALELEDSALYLCASIPIAGGPETQYFGPGTRLLVL.

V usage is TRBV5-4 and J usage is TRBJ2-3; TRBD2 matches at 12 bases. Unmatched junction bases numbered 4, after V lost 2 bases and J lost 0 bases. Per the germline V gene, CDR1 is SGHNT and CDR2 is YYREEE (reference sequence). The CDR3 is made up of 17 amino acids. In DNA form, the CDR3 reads TGTGCCAGCAGCTTTCGGACTAGCGGGGATAGCACAGATACGCAGTATTTT. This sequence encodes CASSFRTSGDSTDTQYF.

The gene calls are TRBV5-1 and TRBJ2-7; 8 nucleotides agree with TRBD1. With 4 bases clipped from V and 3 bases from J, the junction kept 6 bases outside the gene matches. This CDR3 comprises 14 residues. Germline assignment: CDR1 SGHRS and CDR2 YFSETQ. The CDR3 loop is CASSAGTGNYEQYF. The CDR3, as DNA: TGCGCCAGCAGCGCCGGGACAGGAAACTACGAGCAGTACTTC.

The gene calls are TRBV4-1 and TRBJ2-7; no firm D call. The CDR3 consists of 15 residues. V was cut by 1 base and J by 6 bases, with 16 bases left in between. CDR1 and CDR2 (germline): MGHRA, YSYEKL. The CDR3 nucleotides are TGCGCCAGCAGCCAAGGGGTCAGGACCCCTACCGAGCAGTACTTC. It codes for CASSQGVRTPTEQYF.

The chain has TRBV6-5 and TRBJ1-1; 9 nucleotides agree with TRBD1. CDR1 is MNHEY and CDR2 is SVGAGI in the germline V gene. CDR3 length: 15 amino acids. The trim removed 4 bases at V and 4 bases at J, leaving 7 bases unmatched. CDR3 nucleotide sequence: TGTGCCAGCAGTTCATCAAACAGGGGGCGCACTGAAGCTTTCTTT. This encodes CASSSSNRGRTEAFF.

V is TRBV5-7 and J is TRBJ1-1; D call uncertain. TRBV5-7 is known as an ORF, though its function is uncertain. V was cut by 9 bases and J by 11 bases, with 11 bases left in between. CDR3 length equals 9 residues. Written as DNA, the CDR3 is TGTGCCACCTTCCCGTTTGCTTTCTTT. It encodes CATFPFAFF.